This TCR beta chain was observed in a study of Ad26.COV2.S vaccination and SARS-CoV-2 variants. The treatment: around 19 received Ad26.COV2.S at low or high dose, single or two shots; about 5 received placebo; per-sample allocation not given. Sampling took place 63 days after the first vaccine or placebo injection. Looked up from germline, CDR1 is MDHEN and CDR2 is SYDVKM. Trimming took 1 base from V and 10 from J, leaving 17 bases between them. The CDR3 sequence is 16 residues long. TCRdb's copy holds only in-frame clones and misses some; the assay was immunoSEQ multiplex PCR. The profile shows 300,000 to 400,000 clones, approximately 86% of them singletons.

The clonotype comes from a person between 18 and 59 years old who received the Ad26.COV2.S COVID-19 vaccine or a placebo. This rearrangement joins TRBV28 to TRBJ1-6; the D is unclear. The sequencing used peripheral blood, collected in a trial of Ad26.COV2.S vaccine versus placebo. The CDR3 DNA follows: TGTGCCAGCAGTTTATATCAACAGACGGCTGGGTCACCCCTCCACTTT. It translates to CASSLYQQTAGSPLHF.